This T cell receptor beta chain derives from a study of T cell changes during pregnancy in multiple sclerosis. The CDR3 sequence is 13 residues long. Looked up from germline, CDR1 is LNHNV and CDR2 is YYDKDF (reference sequence). Trimming cost V 0 bases and J 4 bases, with 6 bases left between them. The sample holds many counts of this clone. Measured with immunoSEQ multiplex PCR; TCRdb has only the in-frame clones, and not every one. Here the sample spans 95,000 to 100,000 clones, 75% to 95% being singletons. The chain links TRBV15 to TRBJ2-5, with no clear D. The input for sequencing was peripheral blood, taken in the second trimester of pregnancy. The sequence derives from a female donor with multiple sclerosis, enrolled in a pregnancy study. CDR3 nucleotide sequence: TGTGCCACCAGCAGAGATCCGGGAGAGACCCAGTACTTC. This codes for CATSRDPGETQYF.